The next 20 T cell receptor beta chains were all read from a single sample in a study of blood T cell repertoires in COVID-19. Libraries were prepared by immunoSEQ multiplex PCR; TCRdb keeps only in-frame clonotypes and omits some of them. The sample includes 200,000 to 300,000 clones, roughly 86% of them seen just once. Sequenced: PBMCs or T cells enriched from blood (not recorded which). Source of these receptors: a woman between 45 and 60 years old who had recovered from COVID-19.

This clone has only one observation. The V and J genes are TRBV4-1 and TRBJ1-5, with D unclear. Germline values: CDR1 MGHRA, CDR2 YSYEKL. With 0 bases removed from V and 2 bases from J, the gap between germline ends came to 14 bases. The CDR3 is 17 residues long. For the CDR3, the DNA is TGCGCCAGCAGCCAAGATGGCAGGCCATCGGGCAATCAGCCCCAGCATTTT. Amino acid sequence: CASSQDGRPSGNQPQHF.

The gene calls are TRBV15 and TRBJ1-2; TRBD1 agrees at 7 bases. J lost 8 bases, V lost 3 bases, and 9 bases had no gene match. Germline lookup yields CDR1 LNHNV and CDR2 YYDKDF (reference sequence). The CDR3 is 14 amino acids. The CDR3 spells CATSSGQEGRGYTF. In nucleotides, the CDR3 is TGTGCCACCAGCAGTGGACAGGAGGGGCGGGGCTACACCTTC. Supplemented by reference TRBV15 and TRBJ1-2, the full variable domain reads DAMVIQNPRYQVTQFGKPVTLSCSQTLNHNVMYWYQQKSSQAPKLLFHYYDKDFNNEADTPDNFQSRRPNTSFCFLDIRSPGLGDTAMYLCATSSGQEGRGYTFGSGTRLTVV.

V usage is TRBV7-9 and J usage is TRBJ1-1; a possible D gene is TRBD1 (5 bases). CDR1 and CDR2 (germline): SEHNR, FQNEAQ (reference sequence). The CDR3 runs to 14 residues. V lost 5 bases and J 0 bases, leaving 10 bases between the germline ends. Written as DNA, the CDR3 is TGTGCCAGCAGCACACAGGCGATGAACACTGAAGCTTTCTTT. Translation gives CASSTQAMNTEAFF.

A single count supports this clone. CDR3 region: CASSPTGVDQPQHF. The CDR3, as DNA: TGTGCCAGCAGCCCTACAGGGGTTGACCAGCCCCAGCATTTT. The chain has TRBV9 and TRBJ1-5; 7 bases are shared with TRBD1. The CDR3 extends over 14 amino acids. V gave up 4 bases and J gave up 7 bases; unmatched junction bases: 8. The germline CDR1 and CDR2 sequences are SGDLS and YYNGEE.

V usage is TRBV6-1 and J usage is TRBJ2-7, with TRBD2 matching over 8 bases. The CDR3 covers 15 residues. V trimming: 5 bases; J trimming: 2 bases; junction bases outside the gene matches: 8. The germline V gene has CDR1 MNHNS and CDR2 SASEGT. The CDR3 bases are TGTGCCAGCAGTCAGAGCGGGAGCTTGACCTACGAGCAGTACTTC. Its protein product is CASSQSGSLTYEQYF.

The V call is TRBV4-1, the J call TRBJ2-2, with D unclear. From germline, CDR1 is MGHRA and CDR2 YSYEKL. The CDR3 length is 15 residues. V lost 5 bases, J lost 2 bases, and 12 bases lay in between. The CDR3 loop is CASSEVRKNTGELFF. In DNA form, the CDR3 reads TGCGCCAGCAGCGAGGTGCGAAAAAACACCGGGGAGCTGTTTTTT.

This chain connects TRBV13 to TRBJ1-4; D is uncertain. V shed 4 bases and J shed 8 bases, with 8 bases lying between them. The CDR3 is 12 residues long. From germline, CDR1 is PRHDT and CDR2 FYEKMQ (reference sequence). DNA of the CDR3: TGTGCCAGCAGCTCCCTGCGGGAAAAACTGTTTTTT. Translating gives CASSSLREKLFF.

This clone was seen a single time. V usage is TRBV4-1 and J usage is TRBJ2-3, with 13 bases that match TRBD2. The J segment lost 0 bases and the V segment lost 4 bases, leaving 10 bases of the junction unmatched. Germline CDR1 reads MGHRA; CDR2 reads YSYEKL. This CDR3 has 19 residues. CDR3 in DNA: TGCGCCAGCAGCCCCGGACTAGCGGGGGCGCGCTCTAGCACAGATACGCAGTATTTT. Encoded protein: CASSPGLAGARSSTDTQYF.

The chain couples TRBV6-6 to TRBJ2-7; 9 positions agree with TRBD1. Germline V gene data show CDR1 as MNHNY and CDR2 as SVGAGI (reference sequence). The V and J ends lost 7 bases and 0 bases, in that order; junction bases with no gene match: 4. CDR3 size: 14 residues. Written as DNA, the CDR3 is TGTGCCAGCAATGGACAGGGGTTCTCCTACGAGCAGTACTTC. Translating gives CASNGQGFSYEQYF.

The chain links TRBV19 to TRBJ2-5; possible D gene TRBD1, 6 bases. The CDR3 loop spans 13 amino acids. V was trimmed by 3 bases and J by 3 bases, leaving 8 bases between them. The germline gives CDR1 LNHDA, CDR2 SQIVND (reference sequence). DNA for the CDR3: TGTGCCAGTAGTATCAACAGGGAAGAGACCCAGTACTTC. This translates into CASSINREETQYF. The whole variable domain, filled in from reference TRBV19 and TRBJ2-5, reads DGGITQSPKYLFRKEGQNVTLSCEQNLNHDAMYWYRQDPGQGLRLIYYSQIVNDFQKGDIAEGYSVSREKKESFPLTVTSAQKNPTAFYLCASSINREETQYFGPGTRLLVL.

This clone was detected a few times. This chain connects TRBV4-3 to TRBJ2-7, with TRBD1 matching over 8 bases. The CDR3 runs 17 residues. V shed 4 bases and J 0 bases; nucleotides not matched to a gene: 11. Germline assignment: CDR1 LGHNA and CDR2 YSLEER. The CDR3 loop reads CASSRKFTGGSSYEQYF. CDR3 bases: TGCGCCAGCAGCCGCAAGTTTACAGGGGGTAGCTCCTACGAGCAGTACTTC.

This chain links TRBV30 with TRBJ2-3, with D possibly being TRBD2 (7 bases). V lost 2 bases, J lost 0 bases, and 12 bases lay in between. The length of the CDR3 is 15 residues. Germline V gene data show CDR1 as GTSNPN and CDR2 as SVGIG (reference sequence). The CDR3 sequence is CAWSLAGASTDTQYF. DNA of the CDR3: TGTGCCTGGAGTTTGGCGGGGGCTAGCACAGATACGCAGTATTTT.

The chain employs TRBV7-2 and TRBJ1-1; maybe TRBD1 (6 bases). The CDR3 contains 16 residues. Between the trimmed V and J ends, which lost 5 bases and 0 bases, there was a span of 16 bases. Germline V gives CDR1 SGHTA, CDR2 FQGNSA. CDR3 bases: TGTGCCAGCAGCGCCGGGACAAGACAAATGAACACTGAAGCTTTCTTT. Protein product: CASSAGTRQMNTEAFF.

The V gene is TRBV18, the J gene TRBJ2-3; 11 bases align to TRBD2. J lost 1 base, V lost 3 bases, and 3 bases had no gene match. This CDR3 region has 16 residues. Germline V CDR1 and CDR2: KGHSH, LQKENI. The CDR3 sequence: CASSPLAGGGTDTQYF. In nucleotides, the CDR3 is TGTGCCAGCTCACCTTTAGCGGGAGGGGGCACAGATACGCAGTATTTT.

This chain uses TRBV18 with TRBJ1-1; TRBD1 matches 7 bases. J lost 1 base, V lost 4 bases, and 3 bases had no gene match. The germline CDR1 and CDR2 sequences are KGHSH and LQKENI. This CDR3 has 14 amino acids. CDR3 nucleotide sequence: TGTGCCAGCTCACAGGACAGGCAGAACACTGAAGCTTTCTTT. Translating gives CASSQDRQNTEAFF.

The chain carries TRBV28 and TRBJ1-2, with D maybe TRBD1 (6 bases). The germline V and J ends were trimmed by 6 bases and 5 bases, with 19 bases remaining between them. CDR1 is MDHEN, CDR2 SYDVKM, per germline. The CDR3 is 15 residues long. The CDR3: CASSPPASTGYGYTF. DNA for the CDR3: TGTGCCAGCAGCCCCCCCGCCTCCACAGGGTATGGCTACACCTTC.

The DNA of the CDR3 is TGTGCCAGCAGTTACCGAGGAGGGGGCGGTGGCTACACCTTC. The encoded protein is CASSYRGGGGGYTF. V is TRBV6-5 and J is TRBJ1-2; 7 positions agree with TRBD1. The ends lost 2 bases at V and 7 bases at J; junction bases unmatched: 7. This CDR3 has 14 residues. CDR1 is MNHEY, CDR2 SVGAGI, per germline.

The chain couples TRBV27 to TRBJ1-6; the match to TRBD1 covers 9 bases. Per germline, CDR1 MNHEY and CDR2 SMNVEV (reference sequence). The CDR3 has 16 residues. The junction had 13 bases not matched to a gene; V was cut back by 8 bases and J by 8 bases. CDR3 coding DNA: TGTGCCAGCGGCTACGGACAGGGGCGGCGGCATTCACCCCTCCACTTT. Translating gives CASGYGQGRRHSPLHF.

The rearrangement joins TRBV7-2 to TRBJ1-1; D gene ambiguous. The CDR3 consists of 14 residues. The V and J ends lost 5 bases and 1 base respectively, with 11 bases between them. CDR1 is SGHTA, CDR2 FQGNSA, per germline. The CDR3 coding sequence is TGTGCCAGCAGCGCAATAGCACCGAACACTGAAGCTTTCTTT. Residues: CASSAIAPNTEAFF.

The chain is built from TRBV6-1 and TRBJ1-1; D might be TRBD1 (5 bases). The CDR3 sequence is 15 residues long. V dropped 0 bases and J dropped 5 bases, with 13 bases sitting between them. From germline, CDR1 is MNHNS and CDR2 SASEGT. The CDR3 bases are TGTGCCAGCAGTGAAGCGCATCAGGGTTGGACTGAAGCTTTCTTT. This translates into CASSEAHQGWTEAFF.